The 22 T cell receptor beta chains below were found in one sample sequenced in a study of T cells after yellow fever vaccination. TCRdb ran MiXCR on the 5' RACE reads and lists one entry per CDR3 protein. The sample shows more than 200,000 distinct CDR3 sequences, approximately 3.5% of them seen only once. The specimen comprised PBMCs, sampled 15 days after the yellow fever booster vaccination. The origin of the receptors is a young man who received the YFV17D yellow fever vaccine.

This clonotype was detected only a few times. The gene calls are TRBV19 and TRBJ2-1, with D tentatively TRBD1 or TRBD2 (6 bases each). This CDR3 contains 14 residues. Between the trimmed V and J ends, which lost 5 bases and 7 bases, there was a span of 15 bases. Germline-derived CDR1 and CDR2 are LNHDA and SQIVND (reference sequence). CDR3 loop: CASSVQSGANEQFF. CDR3 DNA sequence: TGTGCCAGTAGTGTTCAATCGGGGGCGAATGAGCAGTTCTTC.

In its sample, this clonotype was seen many times. The gene calls are TRBV4-3 and TRBJ2-5; D remains ambiguous. V was pared by 1 base and J by 2 bases, with 8 bases between. The CDR3 is made up of 14 amino acids. Germline V CDR1 and CDR2: LGHNA, YSLEER. In DNA, the CDR3 is TGCGCCAGCAGCCAAGGAAGAAGTCAAGAGACCCAGTACTTC. Protein: CASSQGRSQETQYF.

The sample holds many counts of this clonotype. The V call is TRBV7-2, the J call TRBJ2-7; TRBD2 agrees at 8 bases. Germline values: CDR1 SGHTA, CDR2 FQGNSA. The CDR3 contains 16 residues. After removal of 5 bases from V and 4 bases from J, the junction contained 13 bases not matched to a gene. The CDR3 nucleotides are TGTGCCAGCAGCCCACGAAAGGGCGGGGGGCCTTACGAGCAGTACTTC. It codes for CASSPRKGGGPYEQYF.

This clonotype was seen a few times. The J gene is TRBJ1-5, the V gene TRBV20-1, with D hard to call. Trimming took 1 base from V and 0 from J, leaving 10 bases between them. The CDR3 spans 15 residues. In germline, CDR1 is DFQATT, CDR2 SNEGSKA (reference sequence). CDR3 in amino acids: CSARGPTDSNQPQHF. CDR3 nucleotide sequence: TGCAGTGCTAGAGGCCCGACGGATAGCAATCAGCCCCAGCATTTT.

This clonotype was observed at least ten times. The rearrangement links TRBV5-1 to TRBJ1-6; perhaps TRBD1 as D (5 bases). CDR3 length: 15 amino acids. With 3 bases removed from V and 6 bases from J, the gap between germline ends came to 13 bases. Germline V gene sequence: CDR1 SGHRS, CDR2 YFSETQ. The CDR3 nucleotides are TGCGCCAGCAGCTCCGAAGGGACGACTAATTCACCCCTCCACTTT. It translates to CASSSEGTTNSPLHF.

Ten or more counts support this clonotype. The gene calls are TRBV29-1 and TRBJ1-1, with a possible D match to TRBD1 (5 bases). The CDR3 is 12 residues long. V lost 8 bases and J lost 1, with 11 bases in between. The V gene's germline CDR1 is SQVTM and CDR2 ANQGSEA. CDR3 coding DNA: TGCAGCTCCTGGGACGGGAACACTGAAGCTTTCTTT. Translating it yields CSSWDGNTEAFF. The full variable domain, completed using reference TRBV29-1 and TRBJ1-1, is SAVISQKPSRDICQRGTSLTIQCQVDSQVTMMFWYRQQPGQSLTLIATANQGSEATYESGFVIDKFPISRPNLTFSTLTVSNMSPEDSSIYLCSSWDGNTEAFFGQGTRLTVV.

Ten or more counts support this clonotype. The chain links TRBV13 to TRBJ1-1; D is unclear. This CDR3 comprises 12 residues. Between the trimmed V and J ends, which lost 3 bases and 5 bases, there was a span of 7 bases. CDR1 PRHDT and CDR2 FYEKMQ come from the germline V gene (reference sequence). CDR3 protein: CASSLFATEAFF. The CDR3 region has the DNA TGTGCCAGCAGCTTGTTCGCTACTGAAGCTTTCTTT.

In its sample, this clonotype was seen many times. This chain connects TRBV6-5 to TRBJ1-4; D is ambiguous. The CDR3 loop spans 18 amino acids. The V gene's germline CDR1 is MNHEY and CDR2 SVGAGI. Trimming pared 2 bases from V and 0 bases from J, leaving 16 bases between. CDR3 residues: CASSYTYLTPATNEKLFF. CDR3 sequence (DNA): TGTGCCAGCAGTTACACCTACTTGACGCCTGCAACTAATGAAAAACTGTTTTTT.

This rearrangement joins TRBV20-1 to TRBJ1-2; weak D call: TRBD1 (5 bases). Germline loops: CDR1 DFQATT, CDR2 SNEGSKA (reference sequence). The V gene lost 6 bases and the J gene lost 0 bases, with 11 bases spanning the gap. This CDR3 is built from 13 residues. The CDR3 sequence: CSATGGTNYGYTF. In DNA form, the CDR3 reads TGCAGTGCAACAGGTGGAACTAACTATGGCTACACCTTC.

This clonotype was recorded many times. The chain has TRBV12-3 or TRBV12-4 and TRBJ2-1; 9 bases map to TRBD2. This CDR3 comprises 14 residues. Trimming cost V 6 bases and J 3 bases; bases outside gene matches: 3. CDR3 in amino acids: CASSSSGVYNEQFF. The CDR3 DNA follows: TGTGCCAGCAGCTCTAGCGGGGTCTACAATGAGCAGTTCTTC.

This clonotype showed up many times. The chain links TRBV2 to TRBJ1-5, with no clear D. This CDR3 is 16 amino acids long. Germline CDR1 reads SNHLY; CDR2 reads FYNNEI. Trimming stripped 2 bases from V and 0 bases from J, with 11 bases between. The CDR3 sequence: CASSESWGYSNQPQHF. DNA for the CDR3: TGTGCCAGCAGTGAAAGTTGGGGATATAGCAATCAGCCCCAGCATTTT.

This clonotype was picked up many times. This rearrangement joins TRBV12-3 or TRBV12-4 to TRBJ1-2; 8 bases align to TRBD1. CDR3 length equals 15 residues. V lost 7 bases, J lost 4 bases, and 11 bases stayed unmatched. The CDR3 sequence is CASTEGTGWGYGYTF. DNA of the CDR3: TGTGCCAGCACCGAAGGGACAGGTTGGGGCTATGGCTACACCTTC.

The chain combines TRBV6-5 with TRBJ2-2; no definite D call. The CDR3 consists of 13 residues. V lost 7 bases and J lost 4, with 10 bases in between. From germline, CDR1 is MNHEY and CDR2 SVGAGI. The CDR3 region has the DNA TGTGCCAGCAATTCGGTCGGCACCGGGGAGCTGTTTTTT. As protein: CASNSVGTGELFF.

This clonotype was observed at least ten times. The V and J genes are TRBV4-2 and TRBJ2-5; TRBD1 agrees at 9 bases. V gave up 0 bases and J gave up 5 bases; unmatched junction bases: 7. CDR1 and CDR2 (germline): LGHNA, YNFKEQ. The CDR3 has 16 residues. The CDR3 sequence: CASSQDQGQGYETQYF. The CDR3 coding sequence is TGTGCCAGCAGCCAAGATCAGGGACAGGGTTACGAGACCCAGTACTTC.

This clonotype was observed at least ten times. The chain couples TRBV19 to TRBJ1-6; TRBD1 might be the D (6 bases). This CDR3 is 14 amino acids long. CDR1 and CDR2 (germline): LNHDA, SQIVND (reference sequence). Trimming left V 5 bases short and J 6 bases short, with 11 bases between. The CDR3 bases are TGTGCCAGTAGTTTCGGACAGTTTAATTCACCCCTCCACTTT. It encodes CASSFGQFNSPLHF. Full variable domain (remainder filled in from reference TRBV19 and TRBJ1-6): DGGITQSPKYLFRKEGQNVTLSCEQNLNHDAMYWYRQDPGQGLRLIYYSQIVNDFQKGDIAEGYSVSREKKESFPLTVTSAQKNPTAFYLCASSFGQFNSPLHFGNGTRLTVT.

This clonotype was picked up many times. V and J are TRBV7-9 and TRBJ2-1; TRBD2 agrees at 10 bases. With 6 bases clipped from V and 0 bases from J, the junction kept 17 bases outside the gene matches. CDR3 length equals 20 residues. Germline V CDR1 and CDR2: SEHNR, FQNEAQ (reference sequence). In DNA, the CDR3 is TGTGCCAGCAGGCTAGCGCTGGGGCAGAGGACTAGCGGCTCCTACAATGAGCAGTTCTTC. Its protein is CASRLALGQRTSGSYNEQFF.

The chain uses TRBV6-5 and TRBJ1-3; 7 bases map to TRBD1. In germline, CDR1 is MNHEY, CDR2 SVGAGI. Trimming cost V 4 bases and J 1 base; bases outside gene matches: 4. The CDR3 loop spans 15 amino acids. The CDR3 DNA is TGTGCCAGCAGTTCGTCAGGGGGTTCTGGAAACACCATATATTTT. It codes for CASSSSGGSGNTIYF.

This clonotype was seen at least ten times. The rearrangement links TRBV20-1 to TRBJ2-3, with D hard to call. The germline CDR1 and CDR2 sequences are DFQATT and SNEGSKA (reference sequence). Trimming shortened V by 3 bases and J by 6 bases, and 10 bases separated the two germline ends. The CDR3 sequence is 12 residues long. CDR3 sequence: CSASSPWDTQYF. The CDR3 bases are TGCAGTGCTAGCTCGCCCTGGGATACGCAGTATTTT.

This clonotype came up many times. This rearrangement joins TRBV6-5 to TRBJ2-3; 11 nucleotides agree with TRBD2. Unmatched junction bases numbered 6, after V lost 6 bases and J lost 4 bases. The CDR3 has 15 amino acids. Germline values: CDR1 MNHEY, CDR2 SVGAGI. The CDR3 sequence: CASRLSGGASDTQYF. The CDR3 DNA follows: TGTGCCAGCAGGCTTAGCGGGGGGGCATCAGATACGCAGTATTTT.

This clonotype was seen at least ten times. The chain couples TRBV20-1 to TRBJ1-4; D gene unclear. Germline V gene data show CDR1 as DFQATT and CDR2 as SNEGSKA (reference sequence). The CDR3 has 13 residues. The V and J ends lost 6 bases and 10 bases respectively, with 18 bases between them. The CDR3 nucleotides read TGCAGTGCCCAGTTAAGTCCAGTTGGAAAACTGTTTTTT. It yields the protein CSAQLSPVGKLFF.

This clonotype was seen many times. The CDR3 DNA reads as TGTGCCAGCAGGCCCCTACGAGGGCTGTTTTTT. The encoded protein is CASRPLRGLFF. The V call is TRBV7-9, the J call TRBJ1-4; D remains unclear. The CDR3 runs 11 residues. From germline, CDR1 is SEHNR and CDR2 FQNEAQ (reference sequence). V was pared by 6 bases and J by 14 bases, with 13 bases between.

In its sample, this clonotype was seen many times. This chain uses TRBV5-1 with TRBJ1-6; weak D call: TRBD1 (6 bases). From germline, CDR1 is SGHRS and CDR2 YFSETQ. The CDR3 length is 15 residues. Between the trimmed V and J ends, which lost 0 bases and 10 bases, there was a span of 14 bases. The CDR3 sequence is CASSLDPGVGSPLHF. DNA for the CDR3: TGCGCCAGCAGCTTGGATCCAGGGGTAGGGTCACCCCTCCACTTT.